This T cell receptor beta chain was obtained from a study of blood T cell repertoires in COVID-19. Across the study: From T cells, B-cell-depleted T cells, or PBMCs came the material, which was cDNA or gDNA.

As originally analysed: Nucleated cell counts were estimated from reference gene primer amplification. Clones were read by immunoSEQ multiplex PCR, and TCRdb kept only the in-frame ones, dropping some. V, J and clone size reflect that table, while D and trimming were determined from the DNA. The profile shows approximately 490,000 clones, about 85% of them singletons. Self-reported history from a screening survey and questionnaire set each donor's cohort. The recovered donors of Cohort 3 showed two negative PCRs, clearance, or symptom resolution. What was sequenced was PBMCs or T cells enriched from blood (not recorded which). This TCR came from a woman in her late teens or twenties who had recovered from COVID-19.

This chain's CDR3 is CASSLALEGKDNSPLHF. The CDR3 bases are TGCGCCAGCAGCTTGGCCTTGGAGGGAAAAGATAATTCACCCCTCCACTTT. The chain joins TRBV5-1 to TRBJ1-6; unclear D gene. Germline-derived CDR1 and CDR2 are SGHRS and YFSETQ. The CDR3 runs to 17 residues. V was cut by 0 bases and J by 5 bases, with 15 bases left in between. The variable domain in full, with the rest retrieved from reference TRBV5-1 and TRBJ1-6, is KAGVTQTPRYLIKTRGQQVTLSCSPISGHRSVSWYQQTPGQGLQFLFEYFSETQRNKGNFPGRFSGRQFSNSRSEMNVSTLELGDSALYLCASSLALEGKDNSPLHFGNGTRLTVT.